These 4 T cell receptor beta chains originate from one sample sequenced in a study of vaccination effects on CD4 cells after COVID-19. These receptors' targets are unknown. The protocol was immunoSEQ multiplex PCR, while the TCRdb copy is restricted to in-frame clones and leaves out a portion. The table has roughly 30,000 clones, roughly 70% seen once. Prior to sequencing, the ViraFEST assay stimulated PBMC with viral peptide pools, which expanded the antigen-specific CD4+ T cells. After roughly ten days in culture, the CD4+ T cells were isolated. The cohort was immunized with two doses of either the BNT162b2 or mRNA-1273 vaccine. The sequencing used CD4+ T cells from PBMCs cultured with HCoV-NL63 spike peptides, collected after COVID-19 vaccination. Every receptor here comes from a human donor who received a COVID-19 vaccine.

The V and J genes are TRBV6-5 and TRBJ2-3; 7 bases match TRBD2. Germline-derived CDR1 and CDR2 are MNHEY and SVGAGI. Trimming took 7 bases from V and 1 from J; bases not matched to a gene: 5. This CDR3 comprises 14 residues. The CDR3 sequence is CASKAGPGTDTQYF. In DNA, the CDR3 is TGTGCCAGCAAAGCGGGGCCCGGCACAGATACGCAGTATTTT.

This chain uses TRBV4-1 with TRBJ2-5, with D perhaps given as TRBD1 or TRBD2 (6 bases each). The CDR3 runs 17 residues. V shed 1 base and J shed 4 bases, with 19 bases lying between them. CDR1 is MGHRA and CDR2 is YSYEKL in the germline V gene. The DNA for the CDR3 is TGCGCCAGCAGCCAAGCCGGGGGTTTCAGGGGACGAGAGACCCAGTACTTC. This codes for CASSQAGGFRGRETQYF.

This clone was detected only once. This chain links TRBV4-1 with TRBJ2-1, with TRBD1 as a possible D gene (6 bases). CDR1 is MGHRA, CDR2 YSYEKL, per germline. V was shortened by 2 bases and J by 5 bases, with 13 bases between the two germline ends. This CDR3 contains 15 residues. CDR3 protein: CASSQMARTDNEQFF. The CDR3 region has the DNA TGCGCCAGCAGCCAAATGGCCCGGACAGACAATGAGCAGTTCTTC.

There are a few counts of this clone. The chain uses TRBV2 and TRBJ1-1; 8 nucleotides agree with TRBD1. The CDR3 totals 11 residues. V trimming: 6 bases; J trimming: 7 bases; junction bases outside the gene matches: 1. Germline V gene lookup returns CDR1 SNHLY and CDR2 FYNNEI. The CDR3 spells CASSGQGEAFF. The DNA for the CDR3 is TGTGCCAGCAGCGGACAGGGTGAAGCTTTCTTT.